A single sample is the source of the 5 T cell receptor beta chains below, sequenced in a study of blood T cell repertoires in COVID-19. Here immunoSEQ multiplex PCR was the method, and the copy in TCRdb shows in-frame clones only, minus some. The sample consists of fewer than 400,000 clones, about 92% of them appearing once. Sequencing input: PBMCs or T cells enriched from blood (not recorded which). The receptors derive from a young woman who had recovered from COVID-19.

The chain links TRBV11-1 to TRBJ2-7; the D gene is possibly TRBD2 (6 bases). The V end lost 1 base, the J end lost 3 bases, and 13 bases lay between the germline ends. The CDR3 has 15 residues. The germline V gene encodes CDR1 SGHAT and CDR2 FQDESV (reference sequence). The CDR3 DNA reads as TGTGCCAGCAGCTTAGTGGAGGGGCCCGGCTACGAGCAGTACTTC. It is translated as CASSLVEGPGYEQYF.

This chain connects TRBV28 to TRBJ1-5; D is undetermined. The V end was cut by 8 bases, the J end by 4 bases, with 9 bases between. The CDR3 extends over 12 amino acids. Germline CDR1 MDHEN, CDR2 SYDVKM. The CDR3 protein is CASRVMNQPQHF. DNA of the CDR3: TGTGCCAGCCGAGTTATGAATCAGCCCCAGCATTTT.

The V call is TRBV5-4, the J call TRBJ2-3; no reliable D call. The V gene lost 0 bases and the J gene lost 4 bases, with 6 bases spanning the gap. The CDR3 sequence is 13 residues long. Per the germline V gene, CDR1 is SGHNT and CDR2 is YYREEE (reference sequence). CDR3 amino acids: CASSLVASDTQYF. As DNA, the CDR3 is TGTGCCAGCAGCTTGGTAGCATCAGATACGCAGTATTTT.

The rearrangement joins TRBV19 to TRBJ1-6, with D hard to call. The V end lost 3 bases, the J end lost 8 bases, and 11 bases lay between the germline ends. The CDR3 sequence is 14 residues long. The germline CDR1 and CDR2 sequences are LNHDA and SQIVND (reference sequence). CDR3 protein: CASSMKMGDSPLHF. CDR3 nucleotide sequence: TGTGCCAGTAGTATGAAGATGGGAGATTCACCCCTCCACTTT.

In this sample, this clone turned up once. This chain connects TRBV28 to TRBJ1-5; no definite D call. The CDR3 has 15 amino acids. The V and J ends lost 9 bases and 2 bases respectively, with 17 bases between them. Per germline, CDR1 MDHEN and CDR2 SYDVKM. The chain's CDR3 is CASRSGARGNQPQHF. The CDR3 DNA is TGTGCCAGTCGCTCGGGAGCCCGGGGCAATCAGCCCCAGCATTTT.